This T cell receptor (beta chain) was observed in a study of T-cell reconstitution after alpha-beta-depleted transplantation in children. Findings of the study overall: About two months after transplant, alpha-beta T cells reportedly came from several hundred expanded graft clones.

Unique molecular identifiers tagged the TCRbeta library. One entry per CDR3 protein, called by TCRdb with MiXCR from the PCR reads. The sample gives 700,000 to 950,000 distinct CDR3 sequences, roughly 15% of which show up once; around 5% is in the top ten. The V gene end was trimmed by 3 bases and the J gene end by 5 bases; junction bases not matched to a gene: 4. The CDR3 sequence is 13 residues long. This clonotype was seen more than once but under ten times. Its specificity is not known. The chain couples TRBV12-3 or TRBV12-4 to TRBJ2-7, with 7 positions matching TRBD1. This specimen was PBMCs, mostly from graft donor cells, taken 360 days after TCRalphabeta/CD19-depleted stem cell transplant. The TCR comes from a male patient younger than 18 who had a stem cell transplant for acute lymphoblastic leukemia, so the T cells may come from the graft donor. CDR3 region: CASSLGQIHEQYF. The CDR3, as DNA: TGTGCCAGCAGTTTGGGACAGATCCACGAGCAGTACTTC.